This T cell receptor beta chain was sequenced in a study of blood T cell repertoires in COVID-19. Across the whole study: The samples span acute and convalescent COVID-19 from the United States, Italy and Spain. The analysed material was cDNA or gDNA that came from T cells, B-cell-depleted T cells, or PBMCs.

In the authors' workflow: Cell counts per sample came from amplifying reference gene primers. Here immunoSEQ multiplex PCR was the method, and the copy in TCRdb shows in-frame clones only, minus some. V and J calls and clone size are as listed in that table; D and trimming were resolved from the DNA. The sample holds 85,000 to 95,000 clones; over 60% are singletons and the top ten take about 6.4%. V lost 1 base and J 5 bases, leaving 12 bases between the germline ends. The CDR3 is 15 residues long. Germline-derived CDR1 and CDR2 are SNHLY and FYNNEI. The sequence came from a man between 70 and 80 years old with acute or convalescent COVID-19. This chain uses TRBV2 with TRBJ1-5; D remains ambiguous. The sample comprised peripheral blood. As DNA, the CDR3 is TGTGCCAGCAGTGAAGGACCTTCCCGGGATCAGCCCCAGCATTTT. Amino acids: CASSEGPSRDQPQHF. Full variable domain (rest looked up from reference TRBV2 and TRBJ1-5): EPEVTQTPSHQVTQMGQEVILRCVPISNHLYFYWYRQILGQKVEFLVSFYNNEISEKSEIFDDQFSVERPDGSNFTLKIRSTKLEDSAMYFCASSEGPSRDQPQHFGDGTRLSIL.